The 32 T cell receptor beta chains given below trace back to one sample, sequenced in a study of cytomegalovirus exposure and HLA in healthy donors. Assay used: immunoSEQ multiplex PCR; TCRdb lists only in-frame clones, some missing. This table has about 120,000 clones, more than 70% appearing once. Sequencing was performed on PBMCs. Source of these receptors: a woman aged 25 to 45 in good health and CMV-seronegative.

The V gene is TRBV19, the J gene TRBJ1-2, with D maybe TRBD1 (5 bases). The CDR3 covers 14 residues. The V gene lost 5 bases and the J gene lost 8 bases, with 18 bases spanning the gap. CDR1 is LNHDA, CDR2 SQIVND, per germline (reference sequence). The CDR3 DNA reads as TGTGCCAGTAGTCTGCGACATCCCGGGGGAGGCTACACCTTC. Its translation: CASSLRHPGGGYTF.

The chain employs TRBV6-5 and TRBJ1-2, with TRBD1 matching over 8 bases. The length of the CDR3 is 16 residues. Trimming at V came to 0 bases and at J to 4 bases, leaving 7 bases not matched to a gene. Germline assignment: CDR1 MNHEY and CDR2 SVGAGI. The CDR3 sequence is CASSYSSSGGVYGYTF. CDR3 coding DNA: TGTGCCAGCAGTTACTCGAGTTCAGGGGGCGTCTATGGCTACACCTTC.

The genes are TRBV21-1 and TRBJ2-7; the table's TRBD1 call for D was not verified on the DNA. TRBV21-1 is designated a pseudogene. The CDR3 is 15 residues long. In DNA form, the CDR3 reads TGTGCCAGCAGCAAAGAGGACAGGGGTACCTACGAGCAGTACTTC. This gives the protein CASSKEDRGTYEQYF.

The chain couples TRBV4-1 to TRBJ1-2; D gene ambiguous. CDR3 length: 16 residues. CDR1 MGHRA and CDR2 YSYEKL come from the germline V gene. V shed 1 base and J shed 2 bases, with 14 bases lying between them. In DNA, the CDR3 is TGCGCCAGCAGCCAAGCGCCGGTGCGTTCGAACTATGGCTACACCTTC. Translating gives CASSQAPVRSNYGYTF.

The rearrangement joins TRBV7-6 to TRBJ2-3, with TRBD2 as a possible D gene (6 bases). The V gene lost 3 bases and the J gene lost 2 bases, with 15 bases spanning the gap. CDR3 length: 16 amino acids. The germline gives CDR1 SGHVS, CDR2 FNYEAQ. The CDR3 loop is CASSFSGTAITDTQYF. In DNA, the CDR3 is TGTGCCAGCAGCTTTTCCGGGACTGCGATCACAGATACGCAGTATTTT.

J is TRBJ1-1 and V is TRBV6-1; a possible D gene is TRBD1 (5 bases). Per germline, CDR1 MNHNS and CDR2 SASEGT. V was shortened by 6 bases and J by 6 bases, with 14 bases between the two germline ends. This CDR3 region has 13 residues. Written as DNA, the CDR3 is TGTGCCAGCAGCGGGACTCGCTTTCCTGAAGCTTTCTTT. Translating it yields CASSGTRFPEAFF.

The V call is TRBV27, the J call TRBJ1-2; D might be TRBD1 (6 bases). The CDR3 extends over 13 amino acids. Germline V gene sequence: CDR1 MNHEY, CDR2 SMNVEV (reference sequence). Trimming cost V 4 bases and J 6 bases, with 12 bases left between them. The CDR3 protein is CASSYQDRHGYTF. In DNA, the CDR3 is TGTGCCAGCAGTTACCAGGACAGACATGGCTACACCTTC.

V and J are TRBV11-1 and TRBJ2-7, with TRBD1 matching over 7 bases. CDR1 is SGHAT and CDR2 is FQDESV in the germline V gene (reference sequence). Losses at the gene ends were 3 bases for V and 6 bases for J; bases not matched to a gene: 2. The CDR3 length is 12 residues. CDR3 region: CASSFDRAEQYF. CDR3 bases: TGTGCCAGCAGCTTTGACAGGGCCGAGCAGTACTTC.

The V and J genes are TRBV2 and TRBJ2-1; TRBD2 matches 12 bases. CDR3 length: 14 residues. With 9 bases clipped from V and 2 bases from J, the junction kept 2 bases outside the gene matches. Germline V gene sequence: CDR1 SNHLY, CDR2 FYNNEI. In DNA, the CDR3 is TGTGCCAGAGGACTAGCGGGAACCTACAATGAGCAGTTCTTC. It codes for CARGLAGTYNEQFF. Filled out from reference TRBV2 and TRBJ2-1, the complete variable domain reads EPEVTQTPSHQVTQMGQEVILRCVPISNHLYFYWYRQILGQKVEFLVSFYNNEISEKSEIFDDQFSVERPDGSNFTLKIRSTKLEDSAMYFCARGLAGTYNEQFFGPGTRLTVL.

The chain combines TRBV7-9 with TRBJ2-7, with TRBD1 matching over 9 bases. The CDR3 is made up of 14 amino acids. The germline CDR1 and CDR2 sequences are SEHNR and FQNEAQ (reference sequence). The junction had 6 bases not matched to a gene; V was cut back by 6 bases and J by 3 bases. The CDR3 loop reads CASRSPGQGYEQYF. In nucleotides, the CDR3 is TGTGCCAGCAGATCCCCGGGACAGGGCTACGAGCAGTACTTC. Looking up the rest from reference TRBV7-9 and TRBJ2-7 gives the full variable domain: DTGVSQNPRHKITKRGQNVTFRCDPISEHNRLYWYRQTLGQGPEFLTYFQNEAQLEKSRLLSDRFSAERPKGSFSTLEIQRTEQGDSAMYLCASRSPGQGYEQYFGPGTRLTVT.

The genes are TRBV18 and TRBJ2-7, with TRBD2 matching 13 bases. The junction had 6 bases not matched to a gene; V was cut back by 3 bases and J by 4 bases. Germline V CDR1 and CDR2: KGHSH, LQKENI. The CDR3 covers 16 residues. CDR3 DNA sequence: TGTGCCAGCTCACCCCGGACTAGCGGGGGCCTTTACGAGCAGTACTTC. Translation: CASSPRTSGGLYEQYF.

This clone was counted between two and nine times. The chain has TRBV4-3 and TRBJ2-7; 9 bases align to TRBD1. Trimming cost V 0 bases and J 9 bases; bases outside gene matches: 15. The CDR3 loop spans 17 amino acids. Germline loops: CDR1 LGHNA, CDR2 YSLEER. The CDR3 is CASSQDVDGTGTFGQYF. The CDR3 nucleotides are TGCGCCAGCAGCCAAGATGTAGACGGGACAGGGACGTTCGGGCAGTACTTC.

The rearrangement uses TRBV18 and TRBJ1-4; possibly TRBD1 for D (5 bases). Germline CDR1 is KGHSH and CDR2 is LQKENI. The CDR3 sequence is 15 residues long. V gave up 0 bases and J gave up 7 bases, with 12 bases separating them. CDR3 bases: TGTGCCAGCTCACCACCGGGGGGAGAAGGTGAAAAACTGTTTTTT. Translation gives CASSPPGGEGEKLFF. Complete variable domain (other parts from reference TRBV18 and TRBJ1-4): NAGVMQNPRHLVRRRGQEARLRCSPMKGHSHVYWYRQLPEEGLKFMVYLQKENIIDESGMPKERFSAEFPKEGPSILRIQQVVRGDSAAYFCASSPPGGEGEKLFFGSGTQLSVL.

This chain uses TRBV10-1 with TRBJ2-1, with 7 bases matching TRBD2. The germline V gene encodes CDR1 WNHNN and CDR2 SYGVQD (reference sequence). The CDR3 is made up of 16 amino acids. Trimming removed 3 bases from V and 0 bases from J; junction bases left unmatched: 5. CDR3 sequence (DNA): TGCGCCAGCAGTGACCCCGGGGGGAGCTCCTACAATGAGCAGTTCTTC. Protein: CASSDPGGSSYNEQFF.

This clone has a single count. The chain links TRBV4-2 to TRBJ1-1; TRBD1 might be the D (5 bases). Germline loops: CDR1 LGHNA, CDR2 YNFKEQ. Trimming stripped 5 bases from V and 1 base from J, with 14 bases between. CDR3 length: 15 amino acids. As DNA, the CDR3 is TGTGCCAGCAGCGACCCCCAGGGAGGGAACACTGAAGCTTTCTTT. This sequence encodes CASSDPQGGNTEAFF.

This chain connects TRBV7-2 to TRBJ1-2; 7 nucleotides agree with TRBD1. Germline lookup yields CDR1 SGHTA and CDR2 FQGNSA. The CDR3 spans 13 residues. The ends lost 5 bases at V and 4 bases at J; junction bases unmatched: 4. The CDR3 sequence: CASSRDRAYGYTF. DNA for the CDR3: TGTGCCAGCAGCCGCGACAGGGCCTATGGCTACACCTTC.

Relative to its sample, this clone is medium-sized. The rearrangement joins TRBV7-8 to TRBJ2-5; 11 bases map to TRBD2. Germline values: CDR1 SGHVS, CDR2 FQNEAQ. The CDR3 is 17 residues long. V shed 5 bases, J shed 0 bases, and the junction held 8 bases outside the gene matches. CDR3 loop: CASSRRTSGPHQETQYF. CDR3 DNA: TGTGCCAGCAGCCGGAGGACTAGCGGGCCCCACCAAGAGACCCAGTACTTC.

The V and J genes are TRBV11-2 and TRBJ2-1; 8 bases fit TRBD2. Germline loops: CDR1 SGHAT, CDR2 FQNNGV. The CDR3 totals 17 residues. After removal of 8 bases from V and 0 bases from J, the junction contained 12 bases not matched to a gene. CDR3 DNA: TGTGCCAGCGGGTCCCTCGGGGGGGCTTTCTCCTACAATGAGCAGTTCTTC. It translates to CASGSLGGAFSYNEQFF.

Points on this clone: Different DNA sequences within this sample yield the same CDR3. CDR3 residues: CASSLVQDTQYF. Written as DNA, the CDR3 is TGCGCCAGCAGCTTGGTCCAAGATACGCAGTATTTT. The chain carries TRBV5-1 and TRBJ2-3, with unresolved D. Trimming shortened V by 0 bases and J by 5 bases, and 4 bases separated the two germline ends. This CDR3 has 12 residues. Per the germline V gene, CDR1 is SGHRS and CDR2 is YFSETQ.

This chain links TRBV5-4 with TRBJ2-7, with D perhaps matching TRBD1 (5 bases). The CDR3 loop spans 13 amino acids. Germline lookup yields CDR1 SGHNT and CDR2 YYREEE (reference sequence). The V end lost 5 bases, the J end lost 6 bases, and 15 bases lay between the germline ends. The CDR3: CASRAGLRLEQYF. The CDR3 region has the DNA TGTGCCAGCAGGGCAGGGCTAAGGCTCGAGCAGTACTTC.

This chain joins TRBV6-1 and TRBJ1-5, with TRBD1 as a possible D gene (6 bases). The V end lost 4 bases, the J end lost 3 bases, and 19 bases lay between the germline ends. The CDR3 totals 17 residues. Germline loops: CDR1 MNHNS, CDR2 SASEGT. As DNA, the CDR3 is TGTGCCAGCAGTGCCCTCGGGACACCCAGGGCCAATCAGCCCCAGCATTTT. Amino acid sequence: CASSALGTPRANQPQHF.

With respect to this clone: The junction departs from germline at one end; a sequencing error may be responsible. This chain uses TRBV29-1 with TRBJ2-3; no definite D call. The CDR3 totals 12 residues. Germline CDR1 reads SQVTM; CDR2 reads ANQGSEA. The CDR3 region is CSVQEATDTQYF. DNA for the CDR3: TGCAGCGTTCAAGAGGCTACAGATACGCAGTATTTT.

This chain links TRBV7-3 with TRBJ1-1, with D possibly TRBD1 on 5 matching bases. In germline, CDR1 is SGHTA, CDR2 FQGTGA. V gave up 3 bases and J gave up 4 bases, with 9 bases separating them. This CDR3 is built from 13 residues. The CDR3 sequence is CASSLLRATEAFF. CDR3 coding DNA: TGTGCCAGCAGCTTGCTCAGGGCCACTGAAGCTTTCTTT.

As DNA, the CDR3 is TGTGCCAGCAGTGACACTGACAGGGGAACTGAAGCTTTCTTT. Translated: CASSDTDRGTEAFF. The chain recombines TRBV6-4 with TRBJ1-1, with 8 bases matching TRBD1. Trimming removed 2 bases from V and 5 bases from J; junction bases left unmatched: 4. This CDR3 has 14 residues. The V gene's germline CDR1 is MRHNA and CDR2 SNTAGT.

This clone was found once. This chain connects TRBV9 to TRBJ2-3; D is perhaps TRBD2 (6 bases). Per germline, CDR1 SGDLS and CDR2 YYNGEE. The germline V and J ends were trimmed by 0 bases and 0 bases, with 11 bases remaining between them. CDR3 size: 16 residues. CDR3 amino acids: CASSVDSGYSTDTQYF. The CDR3 DNA is TGTGCCAGCAGCGTAGACAGCGGGTATAGCACAGATACGCAGTATTTT.

A single count supports this clone. The chain employs TRBV27 and TRBJ1-5, with D tentatively TRBD1 (5 bases). Germline V gene sequence: CDR1 MNHEY, CDR2 SMNVEV (reference sequence). This CDR3 has 14 amino acids. Trimming removed 4 bases at V and 4 bases at J, with 11 bases between. CDR3 DNA: TGTGCCAGCAGTTCTACAGGAAGAAATCAGCCCCAGCATTTT. The encoded protein is CASSSTGRNQPQHF.

V gene TRBV30 combines with J gene TRBJ1-5; a possible D gene is TRBD1 (5 bases). Germline CDR1 GTSNPN, CDR2 SVGIG (reference sequence). CDR3 length: 15 amino acids. Trimming shortened V by 2 bases and J by 3 bases, and 14 bases separated the two germline ends. The CDR3 DNA follows: TGTGCCTGGAGTCCCCAGGGTGGGAACAATCAGCCCCAGCATTTT. It is translated as CAWSPQGGNNQPQHF.

The gene calls are TRBV19 and TRBJ2-5; 7 bases are a match to TRBD2. The CDR3 extends over 13 amino acids. Germline V gives CDR1 LNHDA, CDR2 SQIVND (reference sequence). The V segment lost 5 bases and the J segment 7 bases; nucleotides outside the gene matches: 7. The chain's CDR3 is CASSPGLVGTQYF. The CDR3 DNA is TGTGCCAGTAGTCCAGGACTAGTCGGGACCCAGTACTTC.

The chain carries TRBV6-5 and TRBJ1-5, with 10 positions matching TRBD1. The CDR3 is made up of 13 amino acids. The trim removed 5 bases at V and 7 bases at J, leaving 2 bases unmatched. Germline V lookup: CDR1 MNHEY, CDR2 SVGAGI. The CDR3 nucleotides are TGTGCCAGCAGTGGACAGGGGGGGCAGCCCCAGCATTTT. Protein product: CASSGQGGQPQHF.

This sequence joins TRBV30 and TRBJ1-1, with 9 positions matching TRBD1. Germline CDR1 GTSNPN, CDR2 SVGIG (reference sequence). V lost 7 bases, J lost 3 bases, and 6 bases stayed unmatched. This CDR3 comprises 13 residues. CDR3 in DNA: TGTGCCTACTGGACAGGGGAAGACACTGAAGCTTTCTTT. As protein: CAYWTGEDTEAFF.

The CDR3 DNA is TGTGCCAGCAGCGTCCCCCAGGGGGCTTCTGGGACGGAAGAAGCTTTCTTT. It codes for CASSVPQGASGTEEAFF. The J gene is TRBJ1-1, the V gene TRBV9; TRBD1 aligns across 8 bases. This CDR3 has 17 amino acids. The germline gives CDR1 SGDLS, CDR2 YYNGEE. Unmatched junction bases numbered 17, after V lost 2 bases and J lost 8 bases.

The V and J genes are TRBV29-1 and TRBJ1-1; D is undetermined. Germline CDR1 reads SQVTM; CDR2 reads ANQGSEA. This CDR3 is 11 amino acids long. The V end lost 5 bases, the J end lost 2 bases, and 6 bases lay between the germline ends. The CDR3 DNA follows: TGCAGCGTTCTAGGTAACACTGAAGCTTTCTTT. Its translation: CSVLGNTEAFF.